The clone carrying this T cell receptor beta chain was counted a few times. Its antigen is not identified. Healthy Caucasian individuals made up all the donors. The CDR3 has 13 residues. Trimming pared 2 bases from V and 4 bases from J, leaving 7 bases between. The germline CDR1 and CDR2 sequences are MNHEY and SVGAGI. The sample comes from a study of identical twins. Study findings and constraints: With monozygotic twins, out-of-frame TCR alpha sharing exceeded what models estimated. Cord blood's abundant beta clonotypes had fewer insertions, unlike memory repertoires. Researchers reported weaker excess twin sharing in beta out-of-frame sequences.

Each CDR3 protein is one row after TCRdb ran MiXCR on the 5' RACE reads. Of more than 650,000 distinct CDR3 sequences listed, roughly 6% are singletons. The sequenced sample consisted of naive T cells sorted from blood. The clonotype was recovered from a man younger than 35 in good health. The gene calls are TRBV6-5 and TRBJ2-3; the D is unclear. CDR3 DNA sequence: TGTGCCAGCAGTTACGGATTCCCAGATACGCAGTATTTT. It translates to CASSYGFPDTQYF.